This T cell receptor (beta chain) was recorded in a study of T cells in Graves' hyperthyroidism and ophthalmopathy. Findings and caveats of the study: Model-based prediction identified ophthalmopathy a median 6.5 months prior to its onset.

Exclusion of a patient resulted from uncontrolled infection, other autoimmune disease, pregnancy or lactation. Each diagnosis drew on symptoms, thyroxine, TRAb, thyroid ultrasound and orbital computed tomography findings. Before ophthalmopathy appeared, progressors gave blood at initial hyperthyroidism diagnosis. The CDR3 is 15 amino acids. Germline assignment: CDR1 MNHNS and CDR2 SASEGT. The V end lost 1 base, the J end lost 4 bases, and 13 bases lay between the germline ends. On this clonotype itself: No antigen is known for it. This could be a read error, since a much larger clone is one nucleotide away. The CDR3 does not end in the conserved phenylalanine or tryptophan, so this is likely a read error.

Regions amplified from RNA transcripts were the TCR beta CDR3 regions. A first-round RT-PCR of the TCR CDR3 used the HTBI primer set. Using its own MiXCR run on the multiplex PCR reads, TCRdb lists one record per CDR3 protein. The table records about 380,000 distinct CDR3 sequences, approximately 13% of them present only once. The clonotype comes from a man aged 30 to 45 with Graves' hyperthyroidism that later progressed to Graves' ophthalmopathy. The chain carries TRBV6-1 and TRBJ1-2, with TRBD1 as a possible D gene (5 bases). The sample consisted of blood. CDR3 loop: CASSEVGGTLYGYTL. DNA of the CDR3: TGTGCCAGCAGTGAAGTGGGAGGGACGCTCTATGGCTACACCCTC.